The present entry profiles one T cell receptor beta chain with its context. Its target is not known. A second 7 to 11 cycle PCR used barcoded and J-beta primers. TCRdb reanalysed the 5' RACE reads using MiXCR and keeps one entry per CDR3 protein. The sample records 650,000 to 800,000 distinct CDR3 sequences, 52% being singletons. The CDR3 is made up of 13 amino acids. With 2 bases removed from V and 13 bases from J, the gap between germline ends came to 15 bases. Germline assignment: CDR1 SGHTA and CDR2 FQGNSA. The sample is drawn from a study of blood T cells in healthy people across ages. General study points: Investigators treated diversity estimates from one million T cells as underestimates. Per million T cells, TCR beta diversity dropped about linearly as age rose.

Investigators took roughly 10 milliliters of peripheral blood from every donor. The chain recombines TRBV7-2 with TRBJ2-4; D call uncertain. The specimen sequenced was blood. The sequence derives from a woman of 80 years or more in good health. The chain's CDR3 is CASSLKISDMQYF. The CDR3 DNA sequence: TGTGCCAGCAGCTTAAAGATCTCTGATATGCAGTACTTC.